This TCR beta chain was identified in a study of blood T cell repertoires in COVID-19. Study details: Donors in the United States, Italy and Spain gave samples during acute or convalescent COVID-19.

The repertoire was sequenced with immunoSEQ multiplex PCR; TCRdb's copy has only in-frame clones and lacks some. Counted here are hundreds of thousands of clones, 80% to 90% occurring once; the ten biggest clones make up 1.1%. This clone appeared a single time. Trimming left V 2 bases short and J 4 bases short, with 14 bases between. Germline assignment: CDR1 SGHVS and CDR2 FQNEAQ. The CDR3 extends over 16 amino acids. The receptor's source is a man aged 25 to 40 who had recovered from COVID-19. Material for sequencing was PBMCs or T cells enriched from blood (not recorded which). The V and J genes are TRBV7-8 and TRBJ2-2; tentatively, D is TRBD1 (5 bases). The CDR3 region has the DNA TGTGCCAGCAGCTTAAGTGCTGGCAGGGTCACCGGGGAGCTGTTTTTT. As protein: CASSLSAGRVTGELFF. Filled out from reference TRBV7-8 and TRBJ2-2, the complete variable domain reads GAGVSQSPRYKVAKRGQDVALRCDPISGHVSLFWYQQALGQGPEFLTYFQNEAQLDKSGLPSDRFFAERPEGSVSTLKIQRTQQEDSAVYLCASSLSAGRVTGELFFGEGSRLTVL.